This T cell receptor (beta chain) stems from a study of T cell responses to AZD1222 COVID-19 vaccine (dated by TCRdb to the early 2020s). Regarding the research as a whole: TCR sequencing covered 230 or so trial participants: 207 given two doses of AZD1222 and 26 given two doses of MenACWY control vaccine. Trial participants were enrolled by age into subgroups of 18-55, 56-69 and 70-plus years, and around 150, 28 and 57 TCR-sequenced participants, respectively, were included in these subgroups. Overall results and qualifications from the work: In the small 56-69-year group, the increase in depth fell short of significance, most likely because of low power. Only five to seven AZD1222 recipients were SARS-CoV-2 seropositive at baseline, limiting conclusions about previously exposed vaccinees. Nearly half of unique spike-specific TCRs reportedly recognized epitopes outside regions mutated in the B.1.351 and B.1.1.7 variants. Because no day 14 peak-response samples were available, the repertoires could be characterized only after the peak T cell response. Participants were mostly white British and included more females than males, and it was suggested by the authors that clonal diversity may have been underestimated. Vaccine-associated CD4 TCRs spanned the whole spike protein, with dominant responses in regions 160-218 and 743-854. A significant rise in spike-specific TCR breadth and depth was observed after two AZD1222 doses relative to day 0 and relative to MenACWY recipients.

Inclusive of the bounding cysteine and phenylalanine, the CDR3 is 13 residues long. Just CDR3 DNA is preserved here, 39 bases in frame from base 1. The junction carries 6 bases between V and J, which are trimmed by 1 base and 7 bases respectively. Reading the germline V gene gives CDR1 SGHRS and CDR2 YFSETQ. Notes on this clone: The specificity of this receptor is unknown. Base quality data are lacking; no much larger clone is found one base away.

The CDR3 regions of human TCRbeta chains were analyzed by immunosequencing. In the authors' own workflow: TCRs in the repertoires were compared against a reference library of SARS-CoV-2-specific TCRs that had been generated with the MIRA antigen-specificity platform. Breadth was defined as the fraction of unique TCRs that were SARS-CoV-2-associated, and depth was defined as the fraction of total T cells that were SARS-CoV-2-associated. Using the MIRA data, each spike-specific TCR was mapped to the spike region that the TCR reacts to and placed in a CD4 or CD8 class. Log10-transformed breadth and depth values were compared by one-way ANOVA with Sidak's multiple comparisons tests. What TCRdb holds here is the immuneACCESS table cut down to in-frame rearrangements. Part of the clones is not present; checked against another copy, under half of the missing clones reflect an unresolved V gene, and the others are unexplained. D and trimming were read from the DNA, whereas the V and J calls and clone size are those reported in that table. Across this sample there are almost 95,000 clones, with around 84% seen only once. The ten largest clonotypes hold about 4.6% of the sample.

The time point label for this specimen denotes: about 28 days (+/-7) after the second vaccine dose. AZD1222 recipients given second doses at about 4 weeks or at about 12 weeks were pooled, since spike-specific TCR depth and breadth were not found to differ between the two schedules. Vaccinee samples were obtained from the UK trials COV001 and COV002, which included a single-blind randomized controlled phase 2/3 trial of AZD1222 (ChAdOx1 nCoV-19) in healthy adults. Trial participant PBMC samples were collected at day 0 and day 28 after the second dose for TCRbeta chain sequencing. The starting material was peripheral blood, obtained 28 days after the second AZD1222 dose. The origin of this receptor is an adult who received the AZD1222 COVID-19 vaccine. The chain employs TRBV5-1 and TRBJ1-6; no D gene call is confident. The CDR3 protein: CASSLNLNSPLHF. The DNA reads as follows: TGCGCCAGCAGCTTGAACTTAAATTCACCCCTCCACTTT.